Listed here are 18 T cell receptor beta chains from one sample, sequenced in a study of T cell responses to AZD1222 COVID-19 vaccine. Here immunoSEQ multiplex PCR was the method, and the copy in TCRdb shows in-frame clones only, minus some. The table shows about 120,000 clones, with 70% to 90% occurring only once. This specimen was peripheral blood, taken on day 0 of AZD1222 vaccination. These receptors originate from an adult in good health.

Only a few counts were recorded for this clone. The chain is built from TRBV6-5 and TRBJ1-3, with 7 bases that match TRBD1. Looked up from germline, CDR1 is MNHEY and CDR2 is SVGAGI. The V and J ends lost 2 bases and 3 bases, in that order; junction bases with no gene match: 4. This CDR3 region has 15 residues. CDR3 sequence: CASSYGRDSGNTIYF. CDR3 nucleotide sequence: TGTGCCAGCAGTTACGGAAGGGACAGTGGAAACACCATATATTTT.

The chain is built from TRBV19 and TRBJ1-5; weak D call: TRBD1 (6 bases). Germline CDR1 is LNHDA and CDR2 is SQIVND (reference sequence). Trimming removed 2 bases from V and 4 bases from J, with 6 bases in between. The CDR3 runs 13 residues. The CDR3 nucleotides read TGTGCCAGTAGTATAAGGGGGAATCAGCCCCAGCATTTT. It specifies CASSIRGNQPQHF.

This sequence joins TRBV7-2 and TRBJ2-1, with a tentative D call TRBD1 (5 bases). Germline CDR1 SGHTA, CDR2 FQGNSA. The CDR3 runs 13 residues. Trimming took 11 bases from V and 2 from J, leaving 13 bases between them. CDR3 amino acids: CASKGQTYNEQFF. In DNA form, the CDR3 reads TGTGCCTCCAAGGGGCAAACCTACAATGAGCAGTTCTTC.

This clone was counted only a few times. The V call is TRBV7-9, the J call TRBJ2-6; D call uncertain. V was trimmed by 5 bases and J by 4 bases, leaving 6 bases between them. This CDR3 contains 13 residues. The V gene's germline CDR1 is SEHNR and CDR2 FQNEAQ (reference sequence). The DNA for the CDR3 is TGTGCCAGCAGCCCAGCGGGGGCCAACGTCCTGACTTTC. Translating gives CASSPAGANVLTF.

V gene TRBV7-3 combines with J gene TRBJ2-7; 7 bases match TRBD1. Losses at the gene ends were 5 bases for V and 6 bases for J; bases not matched to a gene: 4. The CDR3 sequence is 12 residues long. Germline V gene data show CDR1 as SGHTA and CDR2 as FQGTGA. In nucleotides, the CDR3 is TGTGCCAGCAGCCACACAGGGGTCGAGCAGTACTTC. This gives the protein CASSHTGVEQYF.

J is TRBJ2-7 and V is TRBV6-4; unclear D gene. Per germline, CDR1 MRHNA and CDR2 SNTAGT. There are 15 residues in the CDR3. The V end was cut by 5 bases, the J end by 3 bases, with 17 bases between. This chain's CDR3 is CASSRPFGRSYEQYF. CDR3 coding DNA: TGTGCCAGCAGTCGCCCTTTCGGACGGAGCTACGAGCAGTACTTC.

The V and J genes are TRBV10-3 and TRBJ2-3, with 9 bases matching TRBD1. This CDR3 has 17 amino acids. Trimming at V came to 4 bases and at J to 0 bases, leaving 8 bases not matched to a gene. Germline V CDR1 and CDR2: ENHRY, SYGVKD. The CDR3 DNA follows: TGTGCCATCAGTGTAACCCGACAGGGGGGTAGCACAGATACGCAGTATTTT. Protein product: CAISVTRQGGSTDTQYF.

The chain joins TRBV5-4 to TRBJ2-2, with a weak D call TRBD1 (6 bases). The CDR3 is 15 residues long. Between the trimmed V and J ends, which lost 4 bases and 1 base, there was a span of 11 bases. CDR1 is SGHNT, CDR2 YYREEE, per germline (reference sequence). CDR3 sequence reads: CASSQGRGNTGELFF. The DNA for the CDR3 is TGTGCCAGCAGCCAAGGCAGGGGGAACACCGGGGAGCTGTTTTTT.

The CDR3, as DNA: TGTGCCAGCATCGGGACTTCCTCTGGAAACACCATATATTTT. This sequence encodes CASIGTSSGNTIYF. V is TRBV28 and J is TRBJ1-3; D is possibly TRBD1 (5 bases). CDR3 length: 14 residues. Deletions cut 7 bases from V and 0 bases from J, with 10 bases between. Germline V lookup: CDR1 MDHEN, CDR2 SYDVKM.

This chain links TRBV6-6 with TRBJ2-7; D not resolved. V lost 5 bases to trimming and J lost 5 bases, with 10 bases between them. The CDR3 spans 12 residues. Per the germline V gene, CDR1 is MNHNY and CDR2 is SVGAGI (reference sequence). The DNA for the CDR3 is TGTGCCAGCAGTACCCCAGGAAACGAGCAGTACTTC. This translates into CASSTPGNEQYF.

The rearrangement joins TRBV30 to TRBJ2-7, with D uncertain. The ends were cut back, 4 bases at V and 5 bases at J, with 15 bases in the middle. Germline assignment: CDR1 GTSNPN and CDR2 SVGIG (reference sequence). This CDR3 has 13 residues. CDR3: CAWNPRPRDEQYF. CDR3 DNA sequence: TGTGCCTGGAACCCCCGTCCCAGAGACGAGCAGTACTTC.

This sequence joins TRBV19 and TRBJ1-6, with 9 bases that match TRBD1. With V trimmed by 5 bases and J by 7 bases, 3 bases remained unmatched. The CDR3 length is 14 residues. Per the germline V gene, CDR1 is LNHDA and CDR2 is SQIVND (reference sequence). The CDR3 protein is CASSSTGGNSPLHF. CDR3 nucleotide sequence: TGTGCCAGTAGTTCCACAGGGGGCAATTCACCCCTCCACTTT.

The chain couples TRBV3-1 (or the pseudogene TRBV3-2) to TRBJ1-2; TRBD1 matches at 9 bases. CDR3 length: 15 residues. After removal of 1 base from V and 8 bases from J, the junction contained 8 bases not matched to a gene. From germline, CDR1 is LGHDT and CDR2 YNNKEL (reference sequence). The CDR3 sequence: CASSQVTGGTGGYTF. The DNA of the CDR3 is TGTGCCAGCAGCCAAGTAACAGGGGGCACGGGGGGCTACACCTTC.

V and J are TRBV7-8 and TRBJ2-1; 7 nucleotides line up with TRBD2. Germline CDR1 SGHVS, CDR2 FQNEAQ. The CDR3 is 15 residues long. Trimming cost V 5 bases and J 1 base; bases outside gene matches: 5. Written as DNA, the CDR3 is TGTGCCAGCAGCGAGCCTAGCGGTTCCTACAATGAGCAGTTCTTC. This gives the protein CASSEPSGSYNEQFF.

This clone came up once. The chain has TRBV30 and TRBJ2-7; D not certain. V was cut by 0 bases and J by 4 bases, with 13 bases left in between. This CDR3 is 14 amino acids long. Germline V gene sequence: CDR1 GTSNPN, CDR2 SVGIG (reference sequence). The chain's CDR3 is CAWSVRLVGYEQYF. DNA for the CDR3: TGTGCCTGGAGTGTGAGGTTGGTGGGGTACGAGCAGTACTTC. The full variable domain, its missing parts supplied by reference TRBV30 and TRBJ2-7, is SQTIHQWPATLVQPVGSPLSLECTVEGTSNPNLYWYRQAAGRGLQLLFYSVGIGQISSEVPQNLSASRPQDRQFILSSKKLLLSDSGFYLCAWSVRLVGYEQYFGPGTRLTVT.

This clone was observed once. The V call is TRBV25-1, the J call TRBJ2-6, with D unresolved. The germline V and J ends were trimmed by 6 bases and 2 bases, with 8 bases remaining between them. This CDR3 is 14 amino acids long. CDR1 is MGHDK, CDR2 SYGVNS, per germline. In DNA, the CDR3 is TGTGCCAGCAGCCACTATGCTGGGGCCAACGTCCTGACTTTC. This encodes CASSHYAGANVLTF. Complete variable domain (other parts from reference TRBV25-1 and TRBJ2-6): EADIYQTPRYLVIGTGKKITLECSQTMGHDKMYWYQQDPGMELHLIHYSYGVNSTEKGDLSSESTVSRIRTEHFPLTLESARPSHTSQYLCASSHYAGANVLTFGAGSRLTVL.

The CDR3 here is CASSLGGLPSYEQYF. For the CDR3, the DNA is TGTGCCAGCAGCTTGGGGGGACTTCCCTCCTACGAGCAGTACTTC. The chain uses TRBV5-4 and TRBJ2-7, with D maybe TRBD2 (6 bases). CDR1 and CDR2 from the germline V gene are SGHNT and YYREEE (reference sequence). This CDR3 is 15 amino acids long. V was clipped by 0 bases and J by 0 bases, with 10 bases between them.

The genes are TRBV2 and TRBJ2-3; no clear D. CDR1 and CDR2 from the germline V gene are SNHLY and FYNNEI. Trimming cost V 5 bases and J 5 bases, with 14 bases left between them. The CDR3 extends over 14 amino acids. The CDR3 sequence is CASSSLLKRDTQYF. DNA for the CDR3: TGTGCCAGCAGTTCCCTTTTGAAAAGAGATACGCAGTATTTT.